This T cell receptor beta chain was sequenced in a study of blood T cell repertoires in COVID-19. Background on the study: Sites across the United States, Italy and Spain contributed samples from acute and convalescent COVID-19.

V lost 3 bases to trimming and J lost 6 bases; unmatched junction nucleotides: 3. The CDR3 has 13 residues. Germline lookup yields CDR1 SGHDT and CDR2 YYEEEE. In the original workflow: Amplifying reference gene primers gave estimates of nucleated cell counts. Using immunoSEQ multiplex PCR, the repertoire was profiled, and TCRdb retains in-frame clones only, with some absent. Clone size and V and J calls were adopted from that table, with D and trimming inferred from the DNA. The sample has under 150,000 clones; roughly 69% are singletons. The chain combines TRBV5-6 with TRBJ2-1; 7 nucleotides line up with TRBD1. Source material: peripheral blood. The clonotype was recovered from a woman aged 70 to 79 with acute or convalescent COVID-19. CDR3 sequence reads: CASSWDSLNEQFF. CDR3 nucleotide sequence: TGTGCCAGCAGCTGGGACAGCCTCAATGAGCAGTTCTTC.